This T cell receptor (beta chain) was identified during a study of cytomegalovirus exposure and HLA in healthy donors. Deletions cut 5 bases from V and 3 bases from J, with 5 bases between. The germline gives CDR1 MDHEN, CDR2 SYDVKM. The CDR3 consists of 11 residues. PCR used 60 Vbeta primers and 13 Jbeta primers. This table comes from immunoSEQ multiplex PCR, and its TCRdb copy is limited to in-frame clones, with some not included. The table lists 140,000 to 150,000 clones, 70% to 90% of them singletons. The sample was PBMCs. The chain uses TRBV28 and TRBJ2-7, with D uncertain. The receptor's source is a woman aged 40 to 50 in good health and CMV-seropositive. CDR3: CASSQDYEQYF. In DNA form, the CDR3 reads TGTGCCAGCAGTCAGGACTACGAGCAGTACTTC.